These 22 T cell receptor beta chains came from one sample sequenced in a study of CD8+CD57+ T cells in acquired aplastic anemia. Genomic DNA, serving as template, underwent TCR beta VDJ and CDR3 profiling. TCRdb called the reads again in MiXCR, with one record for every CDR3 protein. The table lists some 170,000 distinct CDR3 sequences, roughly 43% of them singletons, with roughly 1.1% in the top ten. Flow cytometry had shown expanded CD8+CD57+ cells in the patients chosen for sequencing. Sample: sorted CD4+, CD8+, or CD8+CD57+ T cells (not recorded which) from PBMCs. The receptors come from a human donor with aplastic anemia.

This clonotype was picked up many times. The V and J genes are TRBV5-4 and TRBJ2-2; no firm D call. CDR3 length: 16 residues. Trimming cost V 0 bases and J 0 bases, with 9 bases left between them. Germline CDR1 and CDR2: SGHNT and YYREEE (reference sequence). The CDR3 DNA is TGTGCCAGCAGCTTGGGGGTCTTGTCGAACACCGGGGAGCTGTTTTTT. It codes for CASSLGVLSNTGELFF.

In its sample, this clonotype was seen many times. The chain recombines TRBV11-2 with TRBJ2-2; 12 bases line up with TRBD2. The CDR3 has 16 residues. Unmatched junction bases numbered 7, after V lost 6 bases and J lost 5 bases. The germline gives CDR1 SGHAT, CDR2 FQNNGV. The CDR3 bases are TGTGCCAGCAGTTTCAAGGGACTAGCGGGTACCGGGGAGCTGTTTTTT. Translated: CASSFKGLAGTGELFF.

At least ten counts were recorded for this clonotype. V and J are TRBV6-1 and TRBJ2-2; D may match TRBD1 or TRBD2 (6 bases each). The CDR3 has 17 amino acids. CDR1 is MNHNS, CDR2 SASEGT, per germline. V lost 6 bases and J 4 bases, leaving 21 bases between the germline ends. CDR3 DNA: TGTGCCAGCAGGGTCCTCGGGGGCGGCCGTCTCACCGGGGAGCTGTTTTTT. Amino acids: CASRVLGGGRLTGELFF.

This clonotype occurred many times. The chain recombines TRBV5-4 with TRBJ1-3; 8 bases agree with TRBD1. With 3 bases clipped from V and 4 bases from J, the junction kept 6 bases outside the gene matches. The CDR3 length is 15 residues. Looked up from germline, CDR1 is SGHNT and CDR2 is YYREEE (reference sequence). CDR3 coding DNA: TGTGCCAGCAGCTGGGGACAGGACGCCGGAAACACCATATATTTT. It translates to CASSWGQDAGNTIYF.

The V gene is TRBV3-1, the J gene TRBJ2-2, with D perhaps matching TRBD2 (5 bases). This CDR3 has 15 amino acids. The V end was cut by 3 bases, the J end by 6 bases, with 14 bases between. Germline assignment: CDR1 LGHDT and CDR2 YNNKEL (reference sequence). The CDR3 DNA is TGTGCCAGCAGCCAGGGAGTATGGGGATCCGGGGAGCTGTTTTTT. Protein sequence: CASSQGVWGSGELFF.

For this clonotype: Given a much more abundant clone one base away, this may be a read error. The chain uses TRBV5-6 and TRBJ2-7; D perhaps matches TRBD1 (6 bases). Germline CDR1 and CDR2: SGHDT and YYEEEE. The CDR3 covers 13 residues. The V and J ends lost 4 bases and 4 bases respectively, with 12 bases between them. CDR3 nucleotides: TGTGCCAGCAGCCCACAGGGTTGGTACGAGCAGTACTTC. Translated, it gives CASSPQGWYEQYF.

The CDR3 sequence: CASSSGDEQYF. The CDR3 bases are TGTGCCAGCAGCTCGGGCGACGAGCAGTACTTC. The chain recombines TRBV7-2 with TRBJ2-7; D is unresolved. This CDR3 is built from 11 residues. The V end lost 4 bases, the J end lost 5 bases, and 6 bases lay between the germline ends. Germline V lookup: CDR1 SGHTA, CDR2 FQGNSA.

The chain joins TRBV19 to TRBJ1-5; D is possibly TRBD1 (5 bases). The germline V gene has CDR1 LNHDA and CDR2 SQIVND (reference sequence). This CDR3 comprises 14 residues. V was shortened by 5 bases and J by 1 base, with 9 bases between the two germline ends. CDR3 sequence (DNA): TGTGCCAGTAGTGGGACTTGGAGCAATCAGCCCCAGCATTTT. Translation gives CASSGTWSNQPQHF.

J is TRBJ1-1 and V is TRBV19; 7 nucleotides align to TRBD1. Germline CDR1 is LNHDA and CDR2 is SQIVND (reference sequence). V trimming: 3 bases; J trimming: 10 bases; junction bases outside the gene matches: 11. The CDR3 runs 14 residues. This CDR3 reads CASSISPDRVRAFF. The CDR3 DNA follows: TGTGCCAGTAGTATCTCCCCTGACAGGGTACGAGCTTTCTTT.

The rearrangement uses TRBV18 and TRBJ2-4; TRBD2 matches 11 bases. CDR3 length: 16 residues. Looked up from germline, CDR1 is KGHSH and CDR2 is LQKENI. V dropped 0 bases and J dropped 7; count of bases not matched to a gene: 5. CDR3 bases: TGTGCCAGCTCACCACCTAGCGGGGGGGAAAGGAACATTCAGTACTTC. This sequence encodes CASSPPSGGERNIQYF.

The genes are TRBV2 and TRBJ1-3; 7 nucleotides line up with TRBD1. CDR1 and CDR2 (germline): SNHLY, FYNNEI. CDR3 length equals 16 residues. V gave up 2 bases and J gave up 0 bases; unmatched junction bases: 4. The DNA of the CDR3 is TGTGCCAGCAGTGAAACAGGGGACTCCTCTGGAAACACCATATATTTT. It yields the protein CASSETGDSSGNTIYF.

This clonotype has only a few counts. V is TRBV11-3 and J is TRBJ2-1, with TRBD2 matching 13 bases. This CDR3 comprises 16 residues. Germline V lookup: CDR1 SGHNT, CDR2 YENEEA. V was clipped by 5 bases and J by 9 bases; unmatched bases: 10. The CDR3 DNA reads TGTGCCAGCAGCCTCCGGGGGACTAGCGGGGTCGTTGAGCAGTTCTTC. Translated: CASSLRGTSGVVEQFF.

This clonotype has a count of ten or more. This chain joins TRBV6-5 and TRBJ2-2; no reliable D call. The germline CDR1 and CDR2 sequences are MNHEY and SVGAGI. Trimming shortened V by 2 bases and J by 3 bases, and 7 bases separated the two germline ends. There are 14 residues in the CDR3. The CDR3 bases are TGTGCCAGCAGTTACCCGACCGACACCGGGGAGCTGTTTTTT. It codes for CASSYPTDTGELFF.

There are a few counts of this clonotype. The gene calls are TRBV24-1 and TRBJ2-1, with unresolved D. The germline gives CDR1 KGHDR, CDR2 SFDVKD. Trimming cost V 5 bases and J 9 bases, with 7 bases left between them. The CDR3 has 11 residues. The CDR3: CATSVSAEQFF. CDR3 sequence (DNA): TGTGCCACCAGTGTTTCAGCTGAGCAGTTCTTC.

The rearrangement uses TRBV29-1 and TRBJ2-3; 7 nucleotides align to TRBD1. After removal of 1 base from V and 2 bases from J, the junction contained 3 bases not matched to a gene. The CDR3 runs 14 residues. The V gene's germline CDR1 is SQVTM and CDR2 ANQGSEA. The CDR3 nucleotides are TGCAGCGTTGAAGGGCAGGGGGTCACAGATACGCAGTATTTT. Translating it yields CSVEGQGVTDTQYF.

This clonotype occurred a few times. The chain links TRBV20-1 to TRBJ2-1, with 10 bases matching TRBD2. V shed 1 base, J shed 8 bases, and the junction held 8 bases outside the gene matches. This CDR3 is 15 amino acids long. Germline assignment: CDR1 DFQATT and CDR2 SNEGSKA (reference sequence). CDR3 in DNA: TGCAGTGCTAGAGTAGCGGGGGGCCCCATCGATGAGCAGTTCTTC. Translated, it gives CSARVAGGPIDEQFF.

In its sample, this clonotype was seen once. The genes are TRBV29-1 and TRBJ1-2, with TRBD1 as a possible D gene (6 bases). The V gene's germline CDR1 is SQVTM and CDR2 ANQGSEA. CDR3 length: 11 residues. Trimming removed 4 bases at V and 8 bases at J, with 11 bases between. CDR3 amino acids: CSVAPGVGYTF. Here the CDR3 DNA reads TGCAGCGTTGCCCCAGGGGTGGGCTACACCTTC.

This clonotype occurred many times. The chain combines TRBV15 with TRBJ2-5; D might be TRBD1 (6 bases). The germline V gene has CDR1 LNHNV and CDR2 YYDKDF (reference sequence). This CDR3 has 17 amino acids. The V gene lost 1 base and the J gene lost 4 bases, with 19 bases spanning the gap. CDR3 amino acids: CATSRGRLGQGRETQYF. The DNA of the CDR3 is TGTGCCACCAGCAGAGGCAGACTCGGTCAGGGGCGAGAGACCCAGTACTTC.

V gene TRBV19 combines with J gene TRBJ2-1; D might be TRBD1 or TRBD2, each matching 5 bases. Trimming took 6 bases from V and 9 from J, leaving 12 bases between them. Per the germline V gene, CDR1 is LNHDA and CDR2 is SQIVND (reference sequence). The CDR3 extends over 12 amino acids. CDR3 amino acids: CASSPGQGEQFF. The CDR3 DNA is TGTGCCAGTAGCCCGGGGCAGGGTGAGCAGTTCTTC.

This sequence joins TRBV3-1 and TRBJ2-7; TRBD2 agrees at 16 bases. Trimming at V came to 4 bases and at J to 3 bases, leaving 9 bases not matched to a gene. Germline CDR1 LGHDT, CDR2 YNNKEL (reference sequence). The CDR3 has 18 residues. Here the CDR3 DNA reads TGTGCCAGCAGCCCGGGACTAGCGGGGGGGACTGCAGTCTACGAGCAGTACTTC. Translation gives CASSPGLAGGTAVYEQYF.

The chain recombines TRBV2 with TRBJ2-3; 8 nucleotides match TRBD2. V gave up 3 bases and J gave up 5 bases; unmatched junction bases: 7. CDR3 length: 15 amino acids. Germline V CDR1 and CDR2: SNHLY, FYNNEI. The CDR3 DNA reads TGTGCCAGCAGTGACGAACTAGCGGCATTAGATACGCAGTATTTT. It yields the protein CASSDELAALDTQYF.

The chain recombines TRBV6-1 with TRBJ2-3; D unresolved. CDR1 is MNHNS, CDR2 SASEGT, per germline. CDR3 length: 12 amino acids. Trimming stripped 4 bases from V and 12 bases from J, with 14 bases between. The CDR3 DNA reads TGTGCCAGCAGTGTACCCCCGAGCGCACAGTATTTT. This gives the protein CASSVPPSAQYF.